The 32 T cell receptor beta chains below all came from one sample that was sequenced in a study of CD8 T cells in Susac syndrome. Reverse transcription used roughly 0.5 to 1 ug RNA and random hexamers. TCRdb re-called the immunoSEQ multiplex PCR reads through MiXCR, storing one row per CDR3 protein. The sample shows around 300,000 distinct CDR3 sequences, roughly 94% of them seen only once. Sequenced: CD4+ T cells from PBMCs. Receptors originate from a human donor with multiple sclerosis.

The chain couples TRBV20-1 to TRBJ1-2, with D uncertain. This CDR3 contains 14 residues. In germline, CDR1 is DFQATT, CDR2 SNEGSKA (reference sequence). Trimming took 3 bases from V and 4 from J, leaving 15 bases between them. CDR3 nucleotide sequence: TGCAGTGCTAGCGTAAGGGCGGGGAGCTATGGCTACACCTTC. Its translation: CSASVRAGSYGYTF.

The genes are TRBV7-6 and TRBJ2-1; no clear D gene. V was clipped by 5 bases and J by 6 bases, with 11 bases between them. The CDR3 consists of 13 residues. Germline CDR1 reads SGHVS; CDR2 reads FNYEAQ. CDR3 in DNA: TGTGCCAGCAGCATTGGACGGCTCAATGAGCAGTTCTTC. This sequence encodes CASSIGRLNEQFF. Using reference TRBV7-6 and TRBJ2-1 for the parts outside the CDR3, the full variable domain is GAGVSQSPRYKVTKRGQDVALRCDPISGHVSLYWYRQALGQGPEFLTYFNYEAQQDKSGLPNDRFSAERPEGSISTLTIQRTEQRDSAMYRCASSIGRLNEQFFGPGTRLTVL.

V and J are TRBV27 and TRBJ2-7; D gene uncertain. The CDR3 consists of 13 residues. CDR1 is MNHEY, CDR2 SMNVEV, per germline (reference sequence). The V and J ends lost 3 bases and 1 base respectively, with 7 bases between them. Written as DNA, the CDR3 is TGTGCCAGCAGTTTTCACCCTTCCTACGAGCAGTACTTC. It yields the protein CASSFHPSYEQYF.

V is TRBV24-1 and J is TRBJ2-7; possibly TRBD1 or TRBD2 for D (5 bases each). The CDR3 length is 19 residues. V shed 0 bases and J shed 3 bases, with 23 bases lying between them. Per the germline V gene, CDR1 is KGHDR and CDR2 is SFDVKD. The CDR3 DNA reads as TGTGCCACCAGTGATTTGGGGACGGCCCTCCTCTCACCGCTCTACGAGCAGTACTTC. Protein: CATSDLGTALLSPLYEQYF.

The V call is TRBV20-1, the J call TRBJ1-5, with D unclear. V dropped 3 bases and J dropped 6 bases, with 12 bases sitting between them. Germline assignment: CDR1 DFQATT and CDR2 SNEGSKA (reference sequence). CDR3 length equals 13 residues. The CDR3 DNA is TGCAGTGCTAGCCCCCCGGGCCCTCAGCCCCAGCATTTT. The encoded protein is CSASPPGPQPQHF.

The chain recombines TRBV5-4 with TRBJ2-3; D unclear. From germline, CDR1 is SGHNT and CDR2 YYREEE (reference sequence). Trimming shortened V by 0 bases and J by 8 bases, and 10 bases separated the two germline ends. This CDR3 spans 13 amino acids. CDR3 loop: CASSLGVISTQYF. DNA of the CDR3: TGTGCCAGCAGCTTGGGGGTGATTAGTACGCAGTATTTT.

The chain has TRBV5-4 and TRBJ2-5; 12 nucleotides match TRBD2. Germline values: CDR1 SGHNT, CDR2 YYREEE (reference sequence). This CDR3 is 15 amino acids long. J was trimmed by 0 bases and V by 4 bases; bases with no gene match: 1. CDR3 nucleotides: TGTGCCAGCAGCAGACTAGCGGGAGACCAAGAGACCCAGTACTTC. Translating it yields CASSRLAGDQETQYF.

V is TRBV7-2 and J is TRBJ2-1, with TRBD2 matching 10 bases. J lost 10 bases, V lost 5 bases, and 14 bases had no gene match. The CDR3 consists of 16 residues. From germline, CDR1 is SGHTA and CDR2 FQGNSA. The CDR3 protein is CASSPLSGRRSGEQFF. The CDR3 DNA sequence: TGTGCCAGCAGCCCTCTTAGCGGGAGGCGGTCGGGGGAGCAGTTCTTC.

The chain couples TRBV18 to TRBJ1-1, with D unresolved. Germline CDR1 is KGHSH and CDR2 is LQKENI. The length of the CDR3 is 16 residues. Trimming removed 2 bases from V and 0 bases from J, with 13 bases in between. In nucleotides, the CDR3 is TGTGCCAGCTCACCAATTGTACGGATTATGAACACTGAAGCTTTCTTT. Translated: CASSPIVRIMNTEAFF.

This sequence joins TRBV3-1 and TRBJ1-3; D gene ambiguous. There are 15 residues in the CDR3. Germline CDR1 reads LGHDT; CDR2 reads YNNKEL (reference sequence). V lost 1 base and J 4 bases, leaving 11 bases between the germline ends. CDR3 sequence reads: CASSQGGRGGNTIYF. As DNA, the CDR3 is TGTGCCAGCAGCCAAGGTGGGCGTGGAGGAAACACCATATATTTT.

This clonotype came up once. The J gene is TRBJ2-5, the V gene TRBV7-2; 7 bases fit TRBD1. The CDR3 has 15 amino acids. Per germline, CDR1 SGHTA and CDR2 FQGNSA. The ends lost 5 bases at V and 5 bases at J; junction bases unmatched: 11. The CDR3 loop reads CASSKNHRGRETQYF. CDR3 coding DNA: TGTGCCAGCAGCAAAAACCACAGGGGTAGGGAGACCCAGTACTTC.

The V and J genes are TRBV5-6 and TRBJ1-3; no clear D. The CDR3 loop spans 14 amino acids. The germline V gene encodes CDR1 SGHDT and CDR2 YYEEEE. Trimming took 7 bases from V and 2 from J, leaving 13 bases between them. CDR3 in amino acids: CASGPTETGNTIYF. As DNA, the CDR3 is TGTGCCAGCGGGCCGACTGAAACTGGAAACACCATATATTTT. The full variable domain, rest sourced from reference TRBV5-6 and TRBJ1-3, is DAGVTQSPTHLIKTRGQQVTLRCSPKSGHDTVSWYQQALGQGPQFIFQYYEEEERQRGNFPDRFSGHQFPNYSSELNVNALLLGDSALYLCASGPTETGNTIYFGEGSWLTVV.

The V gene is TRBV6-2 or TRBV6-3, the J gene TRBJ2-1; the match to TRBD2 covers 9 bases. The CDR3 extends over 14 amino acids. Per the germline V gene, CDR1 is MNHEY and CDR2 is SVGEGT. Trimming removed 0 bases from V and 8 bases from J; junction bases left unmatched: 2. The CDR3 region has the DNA TGTGCCAGCAGTTACTCAGCGGGGGGAGATGAGCAGTTCTTC. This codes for CASSYSAGGDEQFF.

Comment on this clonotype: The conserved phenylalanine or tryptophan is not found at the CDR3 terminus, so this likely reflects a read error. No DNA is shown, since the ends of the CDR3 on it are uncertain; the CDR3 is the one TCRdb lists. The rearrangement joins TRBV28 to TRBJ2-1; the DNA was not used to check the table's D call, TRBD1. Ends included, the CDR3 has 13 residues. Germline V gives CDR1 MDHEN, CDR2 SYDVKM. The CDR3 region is CASSSRGDRGHKL.

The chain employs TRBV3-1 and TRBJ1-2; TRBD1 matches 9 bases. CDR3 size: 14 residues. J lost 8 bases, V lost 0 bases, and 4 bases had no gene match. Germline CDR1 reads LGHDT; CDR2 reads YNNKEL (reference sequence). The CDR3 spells CASSQDTGGRGYTF. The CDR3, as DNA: TGTGCCAGCAGCCAAGATACAGGGGGCCGGGGCTACACCTTC.

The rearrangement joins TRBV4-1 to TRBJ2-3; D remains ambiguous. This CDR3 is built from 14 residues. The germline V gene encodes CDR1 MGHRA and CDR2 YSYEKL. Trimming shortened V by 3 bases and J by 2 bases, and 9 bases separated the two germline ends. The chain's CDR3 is CASSQSRVTDTQYF. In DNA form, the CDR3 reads TGCGCCAGCAGCCAGTCTAGGGTCACAGATACGCAGTATTTT.

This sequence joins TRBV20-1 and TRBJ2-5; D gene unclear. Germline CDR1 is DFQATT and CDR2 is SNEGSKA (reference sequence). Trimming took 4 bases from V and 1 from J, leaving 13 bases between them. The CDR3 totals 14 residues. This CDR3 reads CSAIQGPPQETQYF. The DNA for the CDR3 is TGCAGTGCTATCCAAGGCCCTCCCCAAGAGACCCAGTACTTC.

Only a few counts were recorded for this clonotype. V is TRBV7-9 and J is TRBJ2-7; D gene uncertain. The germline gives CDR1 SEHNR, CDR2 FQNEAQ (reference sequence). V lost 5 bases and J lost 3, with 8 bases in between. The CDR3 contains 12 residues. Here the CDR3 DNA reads TGTGCCAGCAGCCCGTTAGGCTACGAGCAGTACTTC. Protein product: CASSPLGYEQYF.

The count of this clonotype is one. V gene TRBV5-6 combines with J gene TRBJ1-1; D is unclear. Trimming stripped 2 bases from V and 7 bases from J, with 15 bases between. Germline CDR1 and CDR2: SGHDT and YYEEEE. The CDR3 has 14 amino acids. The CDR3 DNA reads TGTGCCAGCAGCTTCGACGGTTTTGGACTTGAAGCTTTCTTT. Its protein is CASSFDGFGLEAFF.

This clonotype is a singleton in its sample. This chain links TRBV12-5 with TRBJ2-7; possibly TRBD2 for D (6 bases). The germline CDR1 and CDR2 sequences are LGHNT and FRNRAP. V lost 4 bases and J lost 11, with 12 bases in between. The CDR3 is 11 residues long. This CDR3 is CASGYDRGKYF. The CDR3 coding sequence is TGTGCTAGTGGTTATGACCGGGGGAAGTACTTC. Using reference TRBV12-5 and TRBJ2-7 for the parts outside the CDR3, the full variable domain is DARVTQTPRHKVTEMGQEVTMRCQPILGHNTVFWYRQTMMQGLELLAYFRNRAPLDDSGMPKDRFSAEMPDATLATLKIQPSEPRDSAVYFCASGYDRGKYFGPGTRLTVT.

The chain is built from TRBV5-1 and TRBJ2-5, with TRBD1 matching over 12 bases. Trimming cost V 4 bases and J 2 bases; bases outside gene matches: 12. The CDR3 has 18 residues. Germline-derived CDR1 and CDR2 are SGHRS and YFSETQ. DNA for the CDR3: TGCGCCAGCAGCCCGTCCGGGACAGGGGGCAGCAGGCAAGAGACCCAGTACTTC. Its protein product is CASSPSGTGGSRQETQYF.

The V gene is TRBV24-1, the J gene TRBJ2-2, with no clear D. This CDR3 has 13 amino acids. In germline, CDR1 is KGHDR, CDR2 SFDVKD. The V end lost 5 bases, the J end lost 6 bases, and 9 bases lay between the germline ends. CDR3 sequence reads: CATSGRIAGELFF. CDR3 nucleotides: TGTGCCACCAGTGGAAGGATAGCCGGGGAGCTGTTTTTT.

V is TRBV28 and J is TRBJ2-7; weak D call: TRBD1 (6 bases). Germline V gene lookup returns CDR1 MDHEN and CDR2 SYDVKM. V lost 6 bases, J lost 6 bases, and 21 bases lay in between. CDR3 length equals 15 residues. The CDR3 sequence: CASSSHHERGSEQYF. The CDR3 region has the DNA TGTGCCAGCAGCTCACACCACGAAAGGGGGAGCGAGCAGTACTTC.

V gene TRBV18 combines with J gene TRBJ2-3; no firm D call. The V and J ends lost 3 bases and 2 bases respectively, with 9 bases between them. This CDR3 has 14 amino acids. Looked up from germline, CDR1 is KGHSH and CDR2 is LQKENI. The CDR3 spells CASSPWGSTDTQYF. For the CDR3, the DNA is TGTGCCAGCTCACCGTGGGGATCCACAGATACGCAGTATTTT.

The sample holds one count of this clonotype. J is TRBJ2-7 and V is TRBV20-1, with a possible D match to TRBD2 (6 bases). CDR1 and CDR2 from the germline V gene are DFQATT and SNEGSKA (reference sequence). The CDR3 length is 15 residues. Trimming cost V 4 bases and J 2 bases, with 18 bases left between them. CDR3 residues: CSAIGAKRATYEQYF. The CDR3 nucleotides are TGCAGTGCTATAGGAGCAAAGCGGGCCACCTACGAGCAGTACTTC.

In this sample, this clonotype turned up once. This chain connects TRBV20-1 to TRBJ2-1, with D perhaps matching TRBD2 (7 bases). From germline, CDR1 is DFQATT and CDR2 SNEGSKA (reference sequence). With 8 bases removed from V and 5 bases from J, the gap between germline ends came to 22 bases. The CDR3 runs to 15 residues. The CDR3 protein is CSCKGGSTPDNEQFF. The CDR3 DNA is TGCAGTTGCAAGGGGGGGTCCACTCCAGACAATGAGCAGTTCTTC.

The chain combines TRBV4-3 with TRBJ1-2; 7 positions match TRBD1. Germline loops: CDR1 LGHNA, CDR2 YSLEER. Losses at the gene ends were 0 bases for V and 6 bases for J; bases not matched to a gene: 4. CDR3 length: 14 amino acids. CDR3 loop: CASSQDDRANGYTF. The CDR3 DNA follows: TGCGCCAGCAGCCAAGATGACAGGGCGAATGGCTACACCTTC.

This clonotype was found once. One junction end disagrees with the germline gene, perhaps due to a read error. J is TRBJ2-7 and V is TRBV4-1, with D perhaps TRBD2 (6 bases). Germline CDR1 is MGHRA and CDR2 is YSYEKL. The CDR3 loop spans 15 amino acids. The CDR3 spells CAGSQAAGYYYEQYF. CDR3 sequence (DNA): TGCGCCGGCAGCCAAGCTGCGGGGTACTACTACGAGCAGTACTTC.

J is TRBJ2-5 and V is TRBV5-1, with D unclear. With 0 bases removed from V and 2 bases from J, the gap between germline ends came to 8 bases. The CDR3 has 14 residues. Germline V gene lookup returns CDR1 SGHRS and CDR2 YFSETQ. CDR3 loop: CASSLGPEQETQYF. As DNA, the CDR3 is TGCGCCAGCAGCTTGGGGCCGGAACAAGAGACCCAGTACTTC.

The CDR3 protein is CASTKPPGLAISYEQYF. The CDR3 DNA follows: TGTGCCAGCACCAAACCCCCCGGACTAGCAATCTCCTACGAGCAGTACTTC. The V and J genes are TRBV13 and TRBJ2-7, with TRBD2 matching 8 bases. Per germline, CDR1 PRHDT and CDR2 FYEKMQ (reference sequence). V shed 7 bases, J shed 0 bases, and the junction held 14 bases outside the gene matches. This CDR3 region has 17 residues.

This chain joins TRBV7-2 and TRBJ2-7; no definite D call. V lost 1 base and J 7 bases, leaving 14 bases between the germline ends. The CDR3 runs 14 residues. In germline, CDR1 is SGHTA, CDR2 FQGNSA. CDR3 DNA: TGTGCCAGCAGCTTAGAGATAGGTGGTCGGGAGCAGTACTTC. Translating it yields CASSLEIGGREQYF.

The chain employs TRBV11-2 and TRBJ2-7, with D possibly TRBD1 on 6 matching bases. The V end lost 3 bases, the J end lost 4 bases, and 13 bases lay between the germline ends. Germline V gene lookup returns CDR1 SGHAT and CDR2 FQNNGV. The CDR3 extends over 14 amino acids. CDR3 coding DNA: TGTGCCAGCAGCTTTCTTCGGCAGGGGTACGAGCAGTACTTC. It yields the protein CASSFLRQGYEQYF.